Only one count was recorded for the clone carrying this TCR beta chain. Its matching antigen is unknown. MiXCR, applied by TCRdb to the 5' RACE reads, yields one record per CDR3 protein. The repertoire consists of approximately 65,000 distinct CDR3 sequences, with around 17% occurring once and the leading ten covering under 35%. This sample stems from a study of T-cell memory formation after mild COVID-19. Study as a whole: Each donor largely had its own TCR clusters.

Findings and limits, study-wide: Whether day 37 second-wave clones are SARS-CoV-2-specific was not confirmed. Clones that contracted from day 15 to 85 had balanced CD4/CD8; later expanders were CD4+ biased.

The germline V and J ends were trimmed by 5 bases and 4 bases, with 8 bases remaining between them. Germline values: CDR1 SQVTM, CDR2 ANQGSEA. CDR3 length: 11 amino acids. Sequenced input: PBMCs or a T cell subset sorted from them (not recorded which). The TCR comes from an adult woman who had mild COVID-19 (a few samples of this study predate the infection). Cell type and time point are not known. The genes are TRBV29-1 and TRBJ1-2; D perhaps matches TRBD1 (5 bases). The CDR3 coding sequence is TGCAGCGTTTTGGGGGGCTATGGCTACACCTTC. It codes for CSVLGGYGYTF.